This T cell receptor (beta chain) was documented in a study of shared clonotypes between healthy human individuals. Using immunoSEQ multiplex PCR, the repertoire was profiled, and TCRdb retains in-frame clones only, with some absent. The sample comprises millions of clones, roughly nine tenths of which are singletons, and 0.11% to 0.15% rests with the top ten. Findings and limits, study-wide: There were few donors, and this limited the genetic and exposure-history diversity represented. When naive CD4 clonotypes were compared across a few donors, 4% to 5.5% were shared.

Germline V gene sequence: CDR1 MDHEN, CDR2 SYDVKM. The length of the CDR3 is 11 residues. Only Caucasian adults living in Nashville, Tennessee made up the donor group. About this clone: Its cognate antigen is unknown. A read error may produce the germline difference seen at one junction end.

The sequenced material came from naive CD4+ T cells sorted from blood. Subset given: CD45RA+ positively selected. The receptor comes from a young man in good health. The J gene is TRBJ2-7, the V gene TRBV28; D might be TRBD2 (5 bases). CDR3 protein: CASSNGLALGF. The CDR3 DNA is TGTGCCAGCAGTAACGGGCTAGCCCTAGGCTTC.